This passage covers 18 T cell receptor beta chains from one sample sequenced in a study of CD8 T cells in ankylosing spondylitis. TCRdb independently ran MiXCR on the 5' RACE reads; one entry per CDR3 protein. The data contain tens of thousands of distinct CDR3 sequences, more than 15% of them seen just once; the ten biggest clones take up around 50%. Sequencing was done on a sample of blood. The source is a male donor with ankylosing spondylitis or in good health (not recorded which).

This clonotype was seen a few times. This chain's CDR3 is CASSNIGGPQGGQYF. DNA for the CDR3: TGTGCCAGCAGCAATATAGGGGGACCCCAGGGGGGCCAGTACTTC. The chain has TRBV7-2 and TRBJ2-5; tentatively, D is TRBD1 (7 bases). Germline CDR1 and CDR2: SGHTA and FQGNSA. V shed 5 bases and J shed 10 bases, with 23 bases lying between them. The CDR3 length is 15 residues.

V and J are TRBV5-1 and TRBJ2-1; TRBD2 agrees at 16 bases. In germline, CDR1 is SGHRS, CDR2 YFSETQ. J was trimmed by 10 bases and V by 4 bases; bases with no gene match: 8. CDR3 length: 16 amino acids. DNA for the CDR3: TGCGCCAGCAGCCCGGGACTAGCGGGAGGGTCCGGGGAGCAGTTCTTC. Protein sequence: CASSPGLAGGSGEQFF.

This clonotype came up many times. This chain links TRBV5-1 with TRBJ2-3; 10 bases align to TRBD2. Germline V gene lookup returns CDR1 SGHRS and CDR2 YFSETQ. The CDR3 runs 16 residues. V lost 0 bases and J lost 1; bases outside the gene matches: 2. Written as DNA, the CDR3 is TGCGCCAGCAGCTTGGCCGGGACTAGCGGCACAGATACGCAGTATTTT. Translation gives CASSLAGTSGTDTQYF.

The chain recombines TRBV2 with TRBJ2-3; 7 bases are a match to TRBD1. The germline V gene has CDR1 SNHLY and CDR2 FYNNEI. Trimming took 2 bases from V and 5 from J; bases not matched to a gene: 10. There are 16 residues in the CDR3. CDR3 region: CASSEPRQGAGDTQYF. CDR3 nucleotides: TGTGCCAGCAGTGAACCACGACAGGGCGCTGGAGATACGCAGTATTTT.

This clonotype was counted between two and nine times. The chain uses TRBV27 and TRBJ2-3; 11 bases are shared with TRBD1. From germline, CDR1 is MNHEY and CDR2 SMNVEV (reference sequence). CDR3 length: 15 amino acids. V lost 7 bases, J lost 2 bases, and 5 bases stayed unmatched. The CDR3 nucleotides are TGTGCCAGCAACACGGACAGGGGGCACACAGATACGCAGTATTTT. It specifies CASNTDRGHTDTQYF.

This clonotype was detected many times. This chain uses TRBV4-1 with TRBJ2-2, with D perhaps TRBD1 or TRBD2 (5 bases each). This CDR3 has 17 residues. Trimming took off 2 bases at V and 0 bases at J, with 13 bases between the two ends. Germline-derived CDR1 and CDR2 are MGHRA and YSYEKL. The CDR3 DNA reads TGCGCCAGCAGCCAAAGAGGGGAAGGGGCGAACACCGGGGAGCTGTTTTTT. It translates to CASSQRGEGANTGELFF.

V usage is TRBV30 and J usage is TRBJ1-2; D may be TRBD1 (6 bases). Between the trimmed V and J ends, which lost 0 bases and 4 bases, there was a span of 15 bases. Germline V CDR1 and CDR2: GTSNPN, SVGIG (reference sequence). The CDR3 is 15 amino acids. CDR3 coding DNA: TGTGCCTGGAGTGTAACAACAGGGCAGGGCTATGGCTACACCTTC. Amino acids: CAWSVTTGQGYGYTF.

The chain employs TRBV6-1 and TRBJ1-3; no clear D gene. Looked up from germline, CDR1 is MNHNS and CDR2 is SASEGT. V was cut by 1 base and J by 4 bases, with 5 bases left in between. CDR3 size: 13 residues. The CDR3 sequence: CASSEVAGNTIYF. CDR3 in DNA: TGTGCCAGCAGTGAAGTCGCAGGAAACACCATATATTTT.

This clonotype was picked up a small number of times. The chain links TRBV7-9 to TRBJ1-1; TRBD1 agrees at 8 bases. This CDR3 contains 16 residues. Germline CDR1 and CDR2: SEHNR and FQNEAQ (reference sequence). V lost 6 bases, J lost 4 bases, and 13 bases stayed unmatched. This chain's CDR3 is CASSYGQGLLGTEAFF. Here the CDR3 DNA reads TGTGCCAGCAGTTATGGACAGGGACTCTTGGGCACTGAAGCTTTCTTT.

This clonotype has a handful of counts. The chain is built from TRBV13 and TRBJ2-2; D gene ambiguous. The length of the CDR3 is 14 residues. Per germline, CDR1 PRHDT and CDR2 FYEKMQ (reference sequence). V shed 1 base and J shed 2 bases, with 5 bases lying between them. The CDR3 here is CASSLVRNTGELFF. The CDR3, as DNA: TGTGCCAGCAGCTTAGTAAGAAACACCGGGGAGCTGTTTTTT.

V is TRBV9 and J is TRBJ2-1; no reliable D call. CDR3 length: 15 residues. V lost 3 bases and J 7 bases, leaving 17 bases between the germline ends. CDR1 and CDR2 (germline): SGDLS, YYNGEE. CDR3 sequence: CASSDRVTAINEQFF. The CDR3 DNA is TGTGCCAGCAGCGACAGAGTGACTGCTATTAATGAGCAGTTCTTC.

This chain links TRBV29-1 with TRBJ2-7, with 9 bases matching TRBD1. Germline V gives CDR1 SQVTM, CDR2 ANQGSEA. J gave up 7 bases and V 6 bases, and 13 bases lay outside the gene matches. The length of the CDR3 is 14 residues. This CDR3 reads CSVGTGTGQHEQYF. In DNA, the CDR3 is TGCAGCGTCGGGACCGGGACAGGGCAGCATGAGCAGTACTTC.

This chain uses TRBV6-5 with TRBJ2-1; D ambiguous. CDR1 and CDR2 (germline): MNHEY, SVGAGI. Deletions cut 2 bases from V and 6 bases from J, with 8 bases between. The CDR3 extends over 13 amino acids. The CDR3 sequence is CASSYRDFNEQFF. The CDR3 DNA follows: TGTGCCAGCAGTTACAGGGATTTCAATGAGCAGTTCTTC.

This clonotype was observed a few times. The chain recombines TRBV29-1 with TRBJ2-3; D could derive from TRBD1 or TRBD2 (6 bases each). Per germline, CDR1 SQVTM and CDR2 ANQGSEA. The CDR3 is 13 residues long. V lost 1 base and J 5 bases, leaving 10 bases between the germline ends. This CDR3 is CSVEGGGGDTQYF. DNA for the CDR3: TGCAGCGTTGAAGGAGGGGGAGGAGATACGCAGTATTTT.

For the CDR3, the DNA is TGCAGTGCTAGTGTCTATAGGGGGAATGAGCAGTTCTTC. Amino acid sequence: CSASVYRGNEQFF. This chain links TRBV20-1 with TRBJ2-1; maybe TRBD1 (6 bases). Germline-derived CDR1 and CDR2 are DFQATT and SNEGSKA (reference sequence). Trimming shortened V by 3 bases and J by 7 bases, and 13 bases separated the two germline ends. This CDR3 contains 13 residues.

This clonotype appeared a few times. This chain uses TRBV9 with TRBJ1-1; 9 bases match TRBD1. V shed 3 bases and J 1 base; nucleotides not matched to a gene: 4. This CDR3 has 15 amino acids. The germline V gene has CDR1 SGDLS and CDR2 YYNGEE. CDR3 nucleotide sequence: TGTGCCAGCAGCGCGGGGACAGGGAGGAACACTGAAGCTTTCTTT. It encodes CASSAGTGRNTEAFF.

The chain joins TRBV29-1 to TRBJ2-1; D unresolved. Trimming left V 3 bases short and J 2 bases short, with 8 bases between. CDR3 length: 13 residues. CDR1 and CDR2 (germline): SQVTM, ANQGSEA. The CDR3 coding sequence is TGCAGCGTTGACGGCGGAACCTACAATGAGCAGTTCTTC. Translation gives CSVDGGTYNEQFF.

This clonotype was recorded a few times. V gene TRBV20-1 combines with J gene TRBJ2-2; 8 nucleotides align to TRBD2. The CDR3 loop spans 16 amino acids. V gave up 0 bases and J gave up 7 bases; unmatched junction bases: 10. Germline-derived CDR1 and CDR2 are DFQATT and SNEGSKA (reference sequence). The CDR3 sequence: CSARDQRESQNGELFF. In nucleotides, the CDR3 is TGCAGTGCTAGAGACCAGCGGGAGAGTCAAAACGGGGAGCTGTTTTTT.